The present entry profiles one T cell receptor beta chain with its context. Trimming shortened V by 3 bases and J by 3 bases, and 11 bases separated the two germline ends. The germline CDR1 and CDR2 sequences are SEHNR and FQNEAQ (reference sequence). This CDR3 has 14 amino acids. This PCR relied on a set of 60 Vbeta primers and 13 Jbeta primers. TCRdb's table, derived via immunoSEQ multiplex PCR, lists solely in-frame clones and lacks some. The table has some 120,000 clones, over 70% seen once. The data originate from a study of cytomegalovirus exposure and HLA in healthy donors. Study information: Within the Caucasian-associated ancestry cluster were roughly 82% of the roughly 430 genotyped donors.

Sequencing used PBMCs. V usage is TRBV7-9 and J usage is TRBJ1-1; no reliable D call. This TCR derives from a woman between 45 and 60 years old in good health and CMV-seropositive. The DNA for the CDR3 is TGTGCCAGCAGCTTTTCCGGGTCGGACACTGAAGCTTTCTTT. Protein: CASSFSGSDTEAFF. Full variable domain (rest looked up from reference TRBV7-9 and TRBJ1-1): DTGVSQNPRHKITKRGQNVTFRCDPISEHNRLYWYRQTLGQGPEFLTYFQNEAQLEKSRLLSDRFSAERPKGSFSTLEIQRTEQGDSAMYLCASSFSGSDTEAFFGQGTRLTVV.